This is a list of T cell receptor beta chains from one sample in a study of blood T cell repertoires in COVID-19. Repertoires were generated with immunoSEQ multiplex PCR, while TCRdb's copy carries only in-frame clones and drops some. The profile shows about 380,000 clones, more than 75% of them singletons. The specimen was PBMCs or T cells enriched from blood (not recorded which). These receptors were obtained from a woman under 30 who had recovered from COVID-19. The CDR3 runs from the conserved cysteine through the conserved F or W. The D gene is left open where the match is weak. Size is stated for part of the rows, as once, few or many counts, or as a class when the clone is expanded.

TRBJ1-1	TRBV29-1	.	.	TGCAGCGTTGAAGTGAGGGAAGAGGTCACTGAAGCTTTCTTT	CSVEVREEVTEAFF
TRBJ1-1	TRBV5-1	TRBD1	.	TGCGCCAGCAGCTTGTCGACAGGGTTCTCTGAAGCTTTCTTT	CASSLSTGFSEAFF
TRBJ1-2	TRBV5-1	TRBD1	.	TGCGCCAGCAGCTCCGGGACAGGGACATTTGGCTACACCTTC	CASSSGTGTFGYTF
TRBJ1-2	TRBV9	TRBD1	.	TGTGCCAGCAGCGCGGGACAGGGGGAGGCTAACTATGGCTACACCTTC	CASSAGQGEANYGYTF
TRBJ1-2	TRBV9	.	.	TGTGCCAGCAGCGTTTGGACACATGGCTACACCTTC	CASSVWTHGYTF
TRBJ2-2	TRBV10-3	.	.	TGTGCCATCAGGGGGCCCTCGGCCTCGAACATCGGGGAGCTGTTTTTT	CAIRGPSASNIGELFF
TRBJ2-2	TRBV12-5	.	.	TGTGCTAGTGGTCCCTACAGGGTACCCGGGGAGCTGTTTTTT	CASGPYRVPGELFF
TRBJ1-5	TRBV5-4	.	.	TGTGCCAGCAGTGACGGGGGGGGCAATCAGCCCCAGCATTTT	CASSDGGGNQPQHF
TRBJ1-5	TRBV3-1/TRBV3-2	.	.	TGTGCCAGCAGCCAAGAAGGTAGGGGACATAGCAATCAGCCCCAGCATTTT	CASSQEGRGHSNQPQHF
TRBJ1-6	TRBV25-1	TRBD1	.	TGTGCCAGCAGTGCCCGGGACAGGGGCCCGGTCCACTTT	CASSARDRGPVHF
TRBJ1-5	TRBV30	.	.	TGTGCCTGGAGTGTACTGGGGAGCGGGCAGCCCCAGCATTTT	CAWSVLGSGQPQHF
TRBJ1-5	TRBV28	.	.	TGTGCCAGCACCCCCGATGTGGGAGTTTTTCAGCCCCAGCATTTT	CASTPDVGVFQPQHF
TRBJ1-6	TRBV27	TRBD1	.	TGTGCCAGCAACTCTGCGGGACAGCTTAATTCACCCCTCCACTTT	CASNSAGQLNSPLHF
TRBJ2-7	TRBV15	TRBD1	.	TGTGCCACCAGCAGAGACTGGGACAGCGGAGCCTACGAGCAGTACTTC	CATSRDWDSGAYEQYF
TRBJ1-1	TRBV7-2	TRBD1	.	TGTGCCAGCAGCGCCGACAGGGGGAACACTGAAGCTTTCTTT	CASSADRGNTEAFF
TRBJ2-2	TRBV6-5	TRBD1	.	TGTGCCAGCAAAAAAGGACAGGGTTCTAACGGGGAGCTGTTTTTT	CASKKGQGSNGELFF
TRBJ2-3	TRBV5-4	.	.	TGTGCCAGCTCGGGGGGCAACACAGATACGCAGTATTTT	CASSGGNTDTQYF
TRBJ2-7	TRBV9	.	few	TGTGCCAGCAGCGTAGGACAGGGGAGGGACGAGCAGTACTTC	CASSVGQGRDEQYF
TRBJ1-5	TRBV19	.	.	TGTGCCAGTAGTATATTTGGAGGGTCTGGGGAGCCCCAGCATTTT	CASSIFGGSGEPQHF
TRBJ2-4	TRBV19	TRBD2	once	TGTGCCGCTATAGGGCGGGGGGGCTTAGCCAAAAACATTCAGTACTTC	CAAIGRGGLAKNIQYF
TRBJ2-3	TRBV5-1	TRBD1	.	TGCGCCAGCAGCTTGGGACAGGGGTCAGATACGCAGTATTTT	CASSLGQGSDTQYF
TRBJ1-5	TRBV19	TRBD1	.	TGTGCCAGTAGGAGGTCCACAGGGGATCAGCCCCAGCATTTT	CASRRSTGDQPQHF
TRBJ2-2	TRBV27	.	.	TGTGCCAGCAGTCTACGGGGGTTGAGCACCGGGGAGCTGTTTTTT	CASSLRGLSTGELFF
TRBJ2-1	TRBV11-3	.	.	TGTGCCAGCAGCTTAAAATCGGGGTTAGGCGGGGCCTACAATGAGCAGTTCTTC	CASSLKSGLGGAYNEQFF
TRBJ2-2	TRBV25-1	TRBD1	.	TGTGCCAGCAGGGTGGACAGGGGGGTCCCCGGGGAGCTGTTTTTT	CASRVDRGVPGELFF
TRBJ1-2	TRBV5-5	.	.	TGTGCCAGCAGGCGGACAGTCTCCTATGGCTACACCTTC	CASRRTVSYGYTF
TRBJ1-2	TRBV5-4	TRBD1	.	TGTGCCAGCAGCAGGGACAGGGAGTATGGCTACACCTTC	CASSRDREYGYTF
TRBJ1-4	TRBV19	.	.	TGTGCCAGTAGTCTAATCGGGGCTAATGAAAAACTGTTTTTT	CASSLIGANEKLFF
TRBJ2-5	TRBV19	TRBD2	.	TGTGCCAGTAGTATTTCCCTAGCGGGGGGCGTCCTGAGTGAGACCCAGTACTTC	CASSISLAGGVLSETQYF
TRBJ1-3	TRBV4-1	.	.	TGCGCCAGCAGCGCCCAACAGGGTCCCTCTGGAAACACCATATATTTT	CASSAQQGPSGNTIYF
TRBJ1-5	TRBV10-1	.	.	TGCGCAGGAGGGACCACAAGCAATCAGCCCCAGCATTTT	CAGGTTSNQPQHF
TRBJ2-1	TRBV5-1	TRBD1	.	TGCGCCAGCAGCCGAGGGGGCTCCCACAATGAGCAGTTCTTC	CASSRGGSHNEQFF
TRBJ1-2	TRBV7-2	.	.	TGTGCCAGCAGCTTAGGGAGGGGACTGGAGAGGTATGGCTACACCTTC	CASSLGRGLERYGYTF
TRBJ2-2	TRBV27	.	.	TGTGCCAGTGGGGAGAGCGGACTCACCGGGGAGCTGTTTTTT	CASGESGLTGELFF
TRBJ1-2	TRBV30	.	.	TGTGCCTGGCGGAGGGGCAGAAACTATGGCTACACCTTC	CAWRRGRNYGYTF
TRBJ1-1	TRBV2	.	.	TGTGCCAGCAGTGCCGTGAGGAACACTGAAGCTTTCTTT	CASSAVRNTEAFF
TRBJ2-1	TRBV10-2	.	.	TGCGCCAGCAGTAGGGGAGGTCGGAATGAGCAGTTCTTC	CASSRGGRNEQFF
TRBJ1-1	TRBV21-1	.	.	TGTGCCAGCAGCAATAGATACAGGGACATGAACACTGAAGCTTTCTTT	CASSNRYRDMNTEAFF
TRBJ1-5	TRBV2	TRBD1	.	TGTGCCAGCAGGAAGGACAGGGAGGACCAGCCCCAGCATTTT	CASRKDREDQPQHF
TRBJ2-1	TRBV19	.	once	TGTGCCAGTAGTCAAGCGCTCCGAGATGAGCAGTTCTTC	CASSQALRDEQFF
TRBJ2-5	TRBV5-6	.	few	TGTGCCAGCAGCCCGACAGGACACGGGACCCAGTACTTC	CASSPTGHGTQYF
TRBJ1-6	TRBV7-9	.	.	TGTGCCAGCAGCAGGGATTCTATAAGTTCACCCCTCCACTTT	CASSRDSISSPLHF
TRBJ1-5	TRBV7-9	.	.	TGTGCCAGCAGCTTAGGCTCAACAGTCCCCCAGCCCCAGCATTTT	CASSLGSTVPQPQHF
TRBJ1-6	TRBV19	.	.	TGTGCCAGTAGTATCGGCCCAGGGTATAATTCACCCCTCCACTTT	CASSIGPGYNSPLHF
TRBJ1-1	TRBV28	TRBD1	.	TGTGCCAGCAGTCGCCGGGACAGTTACCAGGACCCCACTATGAACACTGAAGCTTTCTTT	CASSRRDSYQDPTMNTEAFF
TRBJ2-3	TRBV7-3	TRBD2	.	TGTGCCAGCAGCTTAACCCCGGGGGGGATGGGCCCAGATACGCAGTATTTT	CASSLTPGGMGPDTQYF
TRBJ2-7	TRBV4-2	.	.	TGTGCCAGCAGCCTCTCAATGGTTCAGCCCCGCGGGACCTCCTACGAGCAGTACTTC	CASSLSMVQPRGTSYEQYF
TRBJ1-1	TRBV7-9	.	once	TGTGCCAGCAGCCCCCCGGGGAATACTGAAGCTTTCTTT	CASSPPGNTEAFF